This is a list of T cell receptor beta chains from one sample in a study of cytomegalovirus exposure and HLA in healthy donors. Profiled with immunoSEQ multiplex PCR; TCRdb holds only in-frame clones, not every one. The sample carries tens of thousands of clones, over 60% recorded once. Sequenced material: PBMCs. The origin of the receptors is a man aged 50 to 59 in good health and CMV-seropositive. The CDR3 runs from the conserved cysteine through the conserved F or W. A D gene is named only where the DNA matches it firmly. The size entry is marked missing in some rows and otherwise reads once, few, many or a size class.

>TRBJ1-1|TRBD1|-|TRBV2
CASRGQGVGYTEAFF
TGTGCCAGCAGGGGGCAGGGGGTAGGGTACACTGAAGCTTTCTTT
>TRBJ2-5|-|-|TRBV5-1
CASSLGQPLQETQYF
TGCGCCAGCAGCTTGGGACAGCCACTCCAAGAGACCCAGTACTTC
>TRBJ2-6|TRBD1|once|TRBV7-8
CASRVTGVEGGANVLTF
TGTGCCAGCAGAGTGACAGGGGTTGAAGGTGGGGCCAACGTCCTGACTTTC
>TRBJ1-1|-|-|TRBV5-4
CASNDGRGRVNTEAFF
TGTGCCAGCAATGACGGCAGGGGAAGGGTGAACACTGAAGCTTTCTTT
>TRBJ2-1|-|once|TRBV21-1
CASSQVTGGPGASYNEQFF
TGTGCCAGCAGCCAAGTTACGGGAGGGCCGGGTGCCTCCTACAATGAGCAGTTCTTC
>TRBJ1-1|-|-|TRBV5-1
CASSLAAGGNTEAFF
TGCGCCAGCAGCTTGGCGGCGGGGGGGAACACTGAAGCTTTCTTT
>TRBJ2-6|-|-|TRBV6-5
CASSYSRRAGANVLTF
TGTGCCAGCAGTTACTCCCGGAGGGCTGGGGCCAACGTCCTGACTTTC
>TRBJ1-2|TRBD1|-|TRBV28
CASSQGQGRSGYTF
TGTGCCAGCAGCCAAGGACAGGGTAGATCTGGCTACACCTTC
>TRBJ2-7|-|-|TRBV27
CASSPSRGPYEQYF
TGTGCCAGCAGTCCATCCAGGGGCCCCTACGAGCAGTACTTC
>TRBJ2-2|TRBD1|-|TRBV9
CASSTGTESNTGELFF
TGTGCCAGCAGCACCGGGACAGAATCGAACACCGGGGAGCTGTTTTTT
>TRBJ1-4|-|-|TRBV2
CASSPTLPGGEKLFF
TGTGCCAGCAGCCCAACACTGCCAGGTGGTGAAAAACTGTTTTTT
>TRBJ2-5|-|-|TRBV5-6
CASSLGAGWETQYF
TGTGCCAGCAGCTTGGGGGCAGGGTGGGAGACCCAGTACTTC
>TRBJ1-6|-|-|TRBV7-9
CASSLGGARSPLHF
TGTGCCAGCAGCTTAGGCGGGGCCCGGTCACCCCTCCACTTT
>TRBJ2-7|TRBD1|-|TRBV5-1
CASHRDSFYEQYF
TGCGCCAGCCACCGGGACAGTTTTTACGAGCAGTACTTC
>TRBJ2-5|TRBD2|-|TRBV7-7
CASRSLAGGPETQYF
TGTGCCAGCAGATCGCTAGCGGGAGGCCCAGAGACCCAGTACTTC
>TRBJ1-1|TRBD1|-|TRBV5-1
CASSPTGTGTFVNTEAFF
TGCGCCAGCAGCCCCACCGGGACAGGGACTTTTGTGAACACTGAAGCTTTCTTT
>TRBJ1-4|-|-|TRBV27
CASSLLSGAPSTNEKLFF
TGTGCCAGCAGTTTACTTTCAGGGGCCCCTTCAACTAATGAAAAACTGTTTTTT
>TRBJ2-6|-|-|TRBV19
CASREGWGLGANVLTF
TGTGCCAGTAGAGAAGGATGGGGGCTTGGGGCCAACGTCCTGACTTTC
>TRBJ2-2|TRBD2|-|TRBV5-4
CASSNGPGTSGGGTGELFF
TGTGCCAGCAGCAATGGGCCCGGGACTAGCGGGGGGGGCACCGGGGAGCTGTTTTTT
>TRBJ1-1|TRBD1|few|TRBV5-1
CASSLEEGAGTEAFF
TGCGCCAGCAGCTTGGAGGAGGGGGCAGGGACTGAAGCTTTCTTT
>TRBJ2-5|TRBD1|-|TRBV10-2
CASSVGTGRPETQYF
TGCGCCAGCAGTGTCGGGACAGGGCGTCCAGAGACCCAGTACTTC
>TRBJ2-2|TRBD1|-|TRBV5-4
CASSPRTGGFGELFF
TGTGCCAGCAGCCCCAGGACAGGGGGGTTCGGGGAGCTGTTTTTT
>TRBJ1-5|TRBD1|-|TRBV19
CASRRTGLNQPQHF
TGTGCCAGTAGGCGGACAGGGCTAAATCAGCCCCAGCATTTT
>TRBJ2-7|TRBD2|-|TRBV27
CASSPAASLAGGYEQYF
TGTGCCAGCAGTCCCGCCGCCTCACTAGCGGGAGGCTACGAGCAGTACTTC
>TRBJ2-1|TRBD2|-|TRBV7-3
CASSANSGIADEQFF
TGTGCCAGCAGCGCAAATAGCGGGATCGCGGATGAGCAGTTCTTC
>TRBJ2-2|TRBD2|-|TRBV4-1
CASSQETSTVYTGELFF
TGCGCCAGCAGCCAAGAGACTAGCACTGTCTATACCGGGGAGCTGTTTTTT
>TRBJ2-1|TRBD2|few|TRBV11-2
CASSLDLVAGFGNNEQFF
TGTGCCAGCAGCTTAGATCTTGTAGCGGGATTTGGAAACAATGAGCAGTTCTTC
>TRBJ2-5|-|-|TRBV18
CASSRPTGQETQYF
TGTGCCAGCTCACGCCCGACAGGACAAGAGACCCAGTACTTC
>TRBJ2-7|-|-|TRBV4-1
CASSQGVRETYEQYF
TGCGCCAGCAGCCAAGGTGTCAGGGAAACCTACGAGCAGTACTTC
>TRBJ2-7|-|-|TRBV5-1
CASSLMSTSYEQYF
TGCGCCAGCAGCTTGATGAGTACCTCCTACGAGCAGTACTTC
>TRBJ1-5|-|-|TRBV28
CASSWAGNQPQHF
TGTGCCAGCAGTTGGGCAGGCAATCAGCCCCAGCATTTT
>TRBJ2-1|-|-|TRBV4-3
CASSQVGGYNEQFF
TGCGCCAGCAGCCAAGTAGGCGGGTACAATGAGCAGTTCTTC
>TRBJ2-7|TRBD2|-|TRBV27
CASSLGTTSAEQYF
TGTGCCAGCAGTTTGGGGACTACATCTGCCGAGCAGTACTTC
>TRBJ1-1|-|-|TRBV18
CASSPNSMNTEAFF
TGTGCCAGCTCACCGAACAGCATGAACACTGAAGCTTTCTTT
>TRBJ2-7|TRBD2|-|TRBV27
CASKAGTSGTSYEQYF
TGTGCCTCCAAGGCCGGGACTAGCGGGACCTCCTACGAGCAGTACTTC
>TRBJ1-1|-|-|TRBV12-5
CASGFFLTGIDTEAFF
TGTGCTAGTGGCTTCTTCCTAACAGGGATTGACACTGAAGCTTTCTTT
>TRBJ2-7|-|-|TRBV19
CASSISSVSYEQYF
TGTGCCAGTAGTATCTCTAGCGTCTCCTACGAGCAGTACTTC
>TRBJ2-3|TRBD2|-|TRBV7-8
CASSPIRYGTSDTDTQYF
TGTGCCAGCAGCCCCATAAGATACGGGACTAGCGACACAGATACGCAGTATTTT
>TRBJ2-7|-|-|TRBV5-4
CASSRDSYEQYF
TGTGCCAGCAGTCGGGACTCCTACGAGCAGTACTTC
>TRBJ2-5|-|-|TRBV11-2
CASSFRGQETQYF
TGTGCCAGCAGCTTCAGGGGCCAAGAGACCCAGTACTTC
>TRBJ1-2|-|-|TRBV9
CASSVAVAGTNYGYTF
TGTGCCAGCAGCGTAGCAGTTGCAGGGACTAACTATGGCTACACCTTC
>TRBJ2-1|-|-|TRBV4-1
CASSQDPVGEQFF
TGCGCCAGCAGCCAAGATCCGGTCGGTGAGCAGTTCTTC
>TRBJ2-7|-|-|TRBV7-3
CASSLEGGYSYEQYF
TGTGCCAGCAGCTTAGAAGGAGGGTACTCCTACGAGCAGTACTTC
>TRBJ1-2|TRBD1|-|TRBV5-1
CASSSIPRTGYGYTF
TGCGCCAGCAGCAGCATCCCTCGGACAGGCTATGGCTACACCTTC
>TRBJ2-3|TRBD2|-|TRBV9
CASSVGLADTDTQYF
TGTGCCAGCAGCGTAGGACTAGCGGACACAGATACGCAGTATTTT
>TRBJ2-2|TRBD2|-|TRBV7-8
CASSPLGTSGGAELFF
TGTGCCAGCAGCCCATTGGGGACTAGCGGGGGGGCTGAGTTGTTTTTT
>TRBJ2-5|-|-|TRBV4-1
CASSQDDRGETQYF
TGCGCCAGCAGCCAAGATGATAGGGGGGAGACCCAGTACTTC
>TRBJ2-2|TRBD2|-|TRBV29-1
CSVEDTNGTSGKGISGELFF
TGCAGCGTTGAGGACACTAACGGGACTAGCGGGAAGGGAATCAGCGGGGAGCTGTTTTTT
>TRBJ2-4|-|once|TRBV9
CASSQIPGENIQYF
TGTGCCAGCAGCCAGATCCCGGGGGAAAACATTCAGTACTTC